Listed below are T cell receptor beta chains from one sample, sequenced in a study of shared clonotypes between healthy human individuals. Measured with immunoSEQ multiplex PCR; TCRdb has only the in-frame clones, and not every one. This sample carries 550,000 to 850,000 clones, approximately 77% of them seen once, and the ten largest clones take around 1.7%. The sequenced sample was memory CD4+ T cells sorted from blood. These receptors were obtained from a woman aged 25 to 39 in good health. Both conserved end residues are part of each CDR3. The D gene is left open where the match is weak. Only part of the rows carry a size: once, few, many, or a class if the clone is expanded.

>-|TRBV2|TRBJ2-7|-
TGTGCCAGCATCCTACCCGGCCAAACCAACGAGCAGTACTTC
CASILPGQTNEQYF
>few|TRBV6-6|TRBJ1-5|-
TGTGCCAGCAAGGCTCGAACAACCAGCAATCAGCCCCAGCATTTT
CASKARTTSNQPQHF
>-|TRBV4-1|TRBJ2-5|-
TGCGCCAGCAGCAAGGGGATCGGAGTAAGGACCCAGTACTTC
CASSKGIGVRTQYF
>-|TRBV30|TRBJ1-4|-
TGTGCCTGGAGTGTAGGGGAGGAAAAACTGTTTTTT
CAWSVGEEKLFF
>-|TRBV12-5|TRBJ2-1|TRBD1
TGTGCTAGTGGTTTGGTGGTCGGACAGGGAGACAATGAGCAGTTCTTC
CASGLVVGQGDNEQFF
>-|TRBV7-9|TRBJ2-1|TRBD2
TGTGCCAGCTCGGTAGCGGGGAAAAATGAGCAGTTCTTC
CASSVAGKNEQFF
>-|TRBV18|TRBJ2-5|TRBD2
TGTGCCAGCTCACCTCGACTAGCGGAAGAGACCCAGTACTTC
CASSPRLAEETQYF
>many|TRBV11-3|TRBJ2-2|-
TGTGCCAGCAGCAGGGAGTTCACCGGGGAGCTGTTTTTT
CASSREFTGELFF
>few|TRBV18|TRBJ2-7|TRBD1
TGTGCCAGCTCACCGCAACGGGGACAGGGGGTCAACGAGCAGTACTTC
CASSPQRGQGVNEQYF
>-|TRBV2|TRBJ1-5|-
TGTGCCAGCAGTCGACAGTCTAATAGCAATCAGCCCCAGCATTTT
CASSRQSNSNQPQHF
>-|TRBV19|TRBJ1-1|-
TGTGCCAGTAGTATGAGTAGAAGGGGCGAAGCTTTCTTT
CASSMSRRGEAFF
>-|TRBV18|TRBJ2-7|TRBD1
TGTGCCAGCTCACCGACAGGGAGCTCCTACGAGCAGTACTTC
CASSPTGSSYEQYF
>few|TRBV25-1|TRBJ2-1|TRBD2
TGTGCCGTAGCGGGAGGGCCCAATGAGCAGTTCTTC
CAVAGGPNEQFF
>-|TRBV11-2|TRBJ2-7|TRBD2
TGTGCCAGCAGCCTAGCGGGAGGTCTATCCTACGAGCAGTACTTC
CASSLAGGLSYEQYF
>few|TRBV7-2|TRBJ2-1|-
TGTGCCAGCAGCTTAGGGTCAGCTATGGGCAATGAGCAGTTCTTC
CASSLGSAMGNEQFF
>-|TRBV4-1|TRBJ2-5|-
TGCGCCAGCAGCCAAGATGAACTAGAAGAGACCCAGTACTTC
CASSQDELEETQYF
>-|TRBV11-1|TRBJ1-1|-
TGTGCCAGCAACCATGGAGGGTCAAACACTGAAGCTTTCTTT
CASNHGGSNTEAFF
>-|TRBV11-2|TRBJ2-7|TRBD2
TGTGCCAGCAGCTTAGTCAGGACTAGCGGGAGGGCCGGGTACGAGCAGTACTTC
CASSLVRTSGRAGYEQYF
>-|TRBV7-9|TRBJ1-2|TRBD1
TGTGCCAGCAGCTTATCGGACCGGGGACAGGGGGATGGCTACACCTTC
CASSLSDRGQGDGYTF
>-|TRBV5-1|TRBJ1-1|-
TGCGCCAGCAGTTCGCGACCGAACACTGAAGCTTTCTTT
CASSSRPNTEAFF
>-|TRBV11-3|TRBJ2-5|-
TGTGCCAGCAGCCGCGACGACGAGACCCAGTACTTC
CASSRDDETQYF
>-|TRBV28|TRBJ2-7|TRBD2
TGTGCCAGCGAGACTAGCGGCCTCTACGAGCAGTACTTC
CASETSGLYEQYF
>-|TRBV28|TRBJ1-2|TRBD1
TGTGCCAGCAACAGGGGGTTGCACTATGGCTACACCTTC
CASNRGLHYGYTF
>-|TRBV11-2|TRBJ2-1|TRBD2
TGTGCCAGCAGCTTTTCCGGACTAGCCCGCTCCTACAATGAGCAGTTCTTC
CASSFSGLARSYNEQFF
>-|TRBV28|TRBJ1-5|-
TGTGCCAGCCGGGGGGGGGCGAATCAGCCCCAGCATTTT
CASRGGANQPQHF